This T cell receptor (beta chain) comes out of a study of synovial regulatory T cells in juvenile arthritis. Matched peripheral blood accompanied the synovial fluid taken from each patient with active arthritis. Donors were roughly 11 juvenile idiopathic arthritis patients with active disease, 3 polyarticular and 8 oligoarticular. Median disease duration was about seven years, range 0.2-19.1. Synovial Treg cells showed FOXP3 TSDR demethylation like blood Treg cells. Germline CDR1 SGHRS, CDR2 YFSETQ. There are 14 residues in the CDR3. The DNA is unrecorded. This clone is deemed medium-sized by its frequency. Its cognate antigen is unknown. Generated by immunoSEQ multiplex PCR, the TCRdb table keeps only in-frame clones and is missing some. The table lists approximately 2,000 clones, with roughly 22% in the top ten. General study points: Synovial Tregs shared more CDR3 sequences with iaTregs than other blood Tregs.

The source of this sequence is a donor younger than 30 with juvenile idiopathic arthritis. The sequencing sample was made of Treg cells from the synovium. This chain connects TRBV5-1 to TRBJ2-7; TCRdb names TRBD1, which stays unverified in the absence of DNA. This CDR3 is CASSLQGYPYEQYF.